The sequence of this T cell receptor beta chain was determined in a study of T cell clones after liver transplantation. Produced via immunoSEQ multiplex PCR; TCRdb's table is partial and in-frame only. The sample holds roughly 53,000 clones, 60% to 80% seen once. The source material was CD4+ T cells from blood, sampled at the 22-month timepoint. This sequence originates from a human patient who received a liver transplant. These T cells may partly come from the graft donor.

CDR3 sequence reads: CATRTAHDSYEQYF. DNA of the CDR3: TGTGCCACCAGGACAGCGCACGACTCCTACGAGCAGTACTTC. The chain employs TRBV19 and TRBJ2-7; perhaps TRBD1 as D (6 bases). Deletions cut 10 bases from V and 0 bases from J, with 16 bases between. Germline V gene data show CDR1 as LNHDA and CDR2 as SQIVND (reference sequence). The CDR3 length is 14 residues. Combining the CDR3 with reference TRBV19 and TRBJ2-7 gives the whole variable domain DGGITQSPKYLFRKEGQNVTLSCEQNLNHDAMYWYRQDPGQGLRLIYYSQIVNDFQKGDIAEGYSVSREKKESFPLTVTSAQKNPTAFYLCATRTAHDSYEQYFGPGTRLTVT.